The 25 T cell receptor beta chains below come from one sample, sequenced in a study of OX40 agonist ivuxolimab in advanced cancers. TCRdb's copy holds only in-frame clones and misses some; the assay was immunoSEQ multiplex PCR. The sample consists of about 93,000 clones, 91% of them appearing once. The material was CD4+ or CD8+ T cells sorted from blood, obtained in a trial of the OX40 agonist ivuxolimab. The receptors originated from an adult with an advanced solid tumor such as melanoma, head and neck, liver or kidney cancer.

The genes are TRBV5-8 and TRBJ1-2; possible D gene TRBD1, 6 bases. This CDR3 is built from 15 residues. V was pared by 1 base and J by 2 bases, with 12 bases between. Germline V lookup: CDR1 SGHTS, CDR2 YDEGEE. CDR3 in DNA: TGTGCCAGCAGCTTGAAAGACAGGTCGAACTATGGCTACACCTTC. Encoded protein: CASSLKDRSNYGYTF.

The chain carries TRBV11-2 and TRBJ2-2; TRBD1 agrees at 9 bases. Germline V gene data show CDR1 as SGHAT and CDR2 as FQNNGV. The V gene end was trimmed by 6 bases and the J gene end by 7 bases; junction bases not matched to a gene: 6. There are 14 residues in the CDR3. CDR3 in amino acids: CASREQGAGGELFF. For the CDR3, the DNA is TGTGCCAGCAGGGAACAGGGGGCCGGCGGGGAGCTGTTTTTT.

The rearrangement uses TRBV7-9 and TRBJ2-7; D gene unclear. This CDR3 region has 14 residues. CDR1 is SEHNR, CDR2 FQNEAQ, per germline (reference sequence). With 5 bases removed from V and 0 bases from J, the gap between germline ends came to 11 bases. The CDR3 is CASSPRVASYEQYF. CDR3 nucleotide sequence: TGTGCCAGCAGCCCAAGGGTAGCCTCCTACGAGCAGTACTTC.

The V call is TRBV7-9, the J call TRBJ2-7; TRBD1 agrees at 10 bases. The CDR3 sequence is 14 residues long. V was clipped by 3 bases and J by 7 bases; unmatched bases: 6. Germline loops: CDR1 SEHNR, CDR2 FQNEAQ (reference sequence). As DNA, the CDR3 is TGTGCCAGCAGCTTCGGACAGGGGGATCGGGAGCAGTACTTC. Its translation: CASSFGQGDREQYF.

V is TRBV10-1 and J is TRBJ2-7, with 7 bases fitting TRBD1. Trimming at V came to 10 bases and at J to 6 bases, leaving 12 bases not matched to a gene. Germline V gene sequence: CDR1 WNHNN, CDR2 SYGVQD (reference sequence). CDR3 length equals 13 residues. DNA of the CDR3: TGCGCCATGCAGGGACAGACCTATACCGAGCAGTACTTC. Encoded protein: CAMQGQTYTEQYF.

This clone was seen more than once but under ten times. The chain joins TRBV2 to TRBJ2-5; possible D gene TRBD1, 6 bases. The V end was cut by 5 bases, the J end by 9 bases, with 22 bases between. This CDR3 spans 15 amino acids. Germline V CDR1 and CDR2: SNHLY, FYNNEI. The CDR3 bases are TGTGCCAGCAGTCCCCCGGACAGCCGTCATCGGTCCCAGTACTTC. It translates to CASSPPDSRHRSQYF.

The V gene is TRBV11-1, the J gene TRBJ1-1; D remains unclear. Trimming removed 5 bases from V and 1 base from J, with 14 bases in between. Germline lookup yields CDR1 SGHAT and CDR2 FQDESV (reference sequence). The CDR3 contains 15 residues. In nucleotides, the CDR3 is TGTGCCAGCAGCCCGGATCGAGTATCGAACACTGAAGCTTTCTTT. It codes for CASSPDRVSNTEAFF.

This clone appeared once. The J gene is TRBJ2-7, the V gene TRBV9; maybe TRBD1 (6 bases). Trimming left V 0 bases short and J 2 bases short, with 9 bases between. The CDR3 consists of 14 residues. Looked up from germline, CDR1 is SGDLS and CDR2 is YYNGEE. The CDR3 bases are TGTGCCAGCAGCGTAGGGACAGCCCCCTACGAGCAGTACTTC. Translated, it gives CASSVGTAPYEQYF.

In nucleotides, the CDR3 is TGTGCCAGCAGCTTGGGAGGCTATGGCTACACCTTC. Protein product: CASSLGGYGYTF. V and J are TRBV5-4 and TRBJ1-2; D uncertain. The CDR3 has 12 residues. Per germline, CDR1 SGHNT and CDR2 YYREEE (reference sequence). V was shortened by 0 bases and J by 4 bases, with 4 bases between the two germline ends.

The gene calls are TRBV11-2 and TRBJ2-4; 7 nucleotides line up with TRBD1. Unmatched junction bases numbered 9, after V lost 4 bases and J lost 9 bases. Germline V gives CDR1 SGHAT, CDR2 FQNNGV. This CDR3 spans 14 amino acids. The CDR3 nucleotides are TGTGCCAGCAGCTCGTTGACAGGGCTGGGCATTCAGTACTTC. It codes for CASSSLTGLGIQYF.

The chain employs TRBV28 and TRBJ1-1; D unresolved. Germline assignment: CDR1 MDHEN and CDR2 SYDVKM. The ends were cut back, 4 bases at V and 5 bases at J, with 11 bases in the middle. CDR3 size: 13 residues. CDR3 protein: CASSSTRWTEAFF. DNA for the CDR3: TGTGCCAGCAGTTCAACCCGGTGGACTGAAGCTTTCTTT.

DNA of the CDR3: TGCGCCAGCAGCTCCGGACCTGGGAGGGGTAGCGGGAGTGAGACCCAGTACTTC. Protein sequence: CASSSGPGRGSGSETQYF. The rearrangement uses TRBV5-1 and TRBJ2-5; TRBD2 agrees at 9 bases. Germline lookup yields CDR1 SGHRS and CDR2 YFSETQ. Trimming at V came to 3 bases and at J to 5 bases, leaving 17 bases not matched to a gene. The CDR3 length is 18 residues.

This rearrangement joins TRBV20-1 to TRBJ1-1; D is undetermined. The CDR3 runs 8 residues. Trimming pared 7 bases from V and 8 bases from J, leaving 5 bases between. Germline-derived CDR1 and CDR2 are DFQATT and SNEGSKA (reference sequence). The CDR3 DNA reads TGCAGTGTTGAAGAAGCTTTCTTT. Its translation is CSVEEAFF.

This chain connects TRBV18 to TRBJ1-1; D unclear. Germline V lookup: CDR1 KGHSH, CDR2 LQKENI. Trimming left V 6 bases short and J 0 bases short, with 8 bases between. This CDR3 has 13 amino acids. This chain's CDR3 is CASSTVVNTEAFF. CDR3 in DNA: TGTGCCAGCTCCACGGTCGTGAACACTGAAGCTTTCTTT.

The chain combines TRBV5-6 with TRBJ1-1; the D is unclear. CDR1 is SGHDT and CDR2 is YYEEEE in the germline V gene. The CDR3 is 14 residues long. V lost 4 bases and J 2 bases, leaving 12 bases between the germline ends. Here the CDR3 reads CASSDIGFNTEAFF. The CDR3 DNA is TGTGCCAGCAGCGACATCGGGTTTAACACTGAAGCTTTCTTT.

This chain connects TRBV14 to TRBJ2-2, with 9 bases lining up with TRBD1. J gave up 4 bases and V 4 bases, and 7 bases lay outside the gene matches. CDR1 SGHDN and CDR2 FVKESK come from the germline V gene. This CDR3 is built from 16 residues. CDR3 bases: TGTGCCAGCAGCCCCTGGACAGGGGCGACCACCGGGGAGCTGTTTTTT. Translation: CASSPWTGATTGELFF.

This chain uses TRBV11-1 with TRBJ2-7; D is unresolved. The CDR3 spans 12 residues. The germline V and J ends were trimmed by 2 bases and 2 bases, with 4 bases remaining between them. The V gene's germline CDR1 is SGHAT and CDR2 FQDESV (reference sequence). As DNA, the CDR3 is TGTGCCAGCAGCTTACTACCCTACGAGCAGTACTTC. It codes for CASSLLPYEQYF.

The V and J genes are TRBV10-2 and TRBJ1-4; the match to TRBD1 covers 7 bases. Looked up from germline, CDR1 is WSHSY and CDR2 is SAAADI. V gave up 10 bases and J gave up 4 bases; unmatched junction bases: 6. The CDR3 contains 13 residues. CDR3 bases: TGCGCCACCGTGGGACAGCGTAATGAAAAACTGTTTTTT. Amino acids: CATVGQRNEKLFF.

J is TRBJ1-2 and V is TRBV18; D is unclear. This CDR3 is 13 amino acids long. Trimming stripped 0 bases from V and 5 bases from J, with 7 bases between. Germline V CDR1 and CDR2: KGHSH, LQKENI. In DNA, the CDR3 is TGTGCCAGCTCACCACCGGTAGGGTATGGCTACACCTTC. This encodes CASSPPVGYGYTF.

The chain links TRBV7-2 to TRBJ2-7; D might be TRBD1 or TRBD2, each matching 5 bases. The CDR3 is made up of 14 amino acids. V was shortened by 1 base and J by 9 bases, with 16 bases between the two germline ends. Germline V gene sequence: CDR1 SGHTA, CDR2 FQGNSA. CDR3 amino acids: CASSLGGTARAQYF. CDR3 sequence (DNA): TGTGCCAGCAGCTTAGGGGGCACGGCGCGGGCGCAGTACTTC.

The chain uses TRBV7-9 and TRBJ2-7; D is perhaps TRBD2 (7 bases). The CDR3 has 18 residues. Germline-derived CDR1 and CDR2 are SEHNR and FQNEAQ (reference sequence). Trimming took 3 bases from V and 6 from J, leaving 27 bases between them. The CDR3: CASSLGYEGGGTRGEQYF. The CDR3 nucleotides are TGTGCCAGCAGCTTGGGTTACGAGGGGGGAGGGACGAGGGGCGAGCAGTACTTC.

The chain employs TRBV14 and TRBJ2-7; perhaps TRBD1 as D (5 bases). CDR3 size: 13 residues. CDR1 and CDR2 (germline): SGHDN, FVKESK. The V end lost 8 bases, the J end lost 7 bases, and 18 bases lay between the germline ends. CDR3 DNA: TGTGCCAGCCGGCCGGTGGGGCGTCGGGAGCAGTACTTC. Protein: CASRPVGRREQYF.

The rearrangement uses TRBV27 and TRBJ1-5; the D gene is possibly TRBD1 (6 bases). Germline CDR1 MNHEY, CDR2 SMNVEV (reference sequence). V lost 4 bases to trimming and J lost 9 bases, with 16 bases between them. The CDR3 totals 14 residues. The CDR3 nucleotides are TGTGCCAGCAGTTCAGACAGGTCGGGGTCGCCCCAGCATTTT. Translation gives CASSSDRSGSPQHF.

The chain joins TRBV19 to TRBJ2-2; D gene uncertain. CDR1 LNHDA and CDR2 SQIVND come from the germline V gene (reference sequence). This CDR3 contains 14 residues. V was pared by 3 bases and J by 1 base, with 6 bases between. The CDR3 sequence: CASSMYGNTGELFF. CDR3 sequence (DNA): TGTGCCAGTAGTATGTACGGGAACACCGGGGAGCTGTTTTTT.

The J gene is TRBJ2-5, the V gene TRBV4-1; tentatively, D is TRBD2 (6 bases). Trimming removed 0 bases at V and 7 bases at J, with 24 bases between. The CDR3 loop spans 18 amino acids. Germline-derived CDR1 and CDR2 are MGHRA and YSYEKL. CDR3: CASSQEVPAGWATVTQYF. CDR3 coding DNA: TGCGCCAGCAGCCAAGAAGTTCCAGCGGGCTGGGCTACGGTGACCCAGTACTTC.